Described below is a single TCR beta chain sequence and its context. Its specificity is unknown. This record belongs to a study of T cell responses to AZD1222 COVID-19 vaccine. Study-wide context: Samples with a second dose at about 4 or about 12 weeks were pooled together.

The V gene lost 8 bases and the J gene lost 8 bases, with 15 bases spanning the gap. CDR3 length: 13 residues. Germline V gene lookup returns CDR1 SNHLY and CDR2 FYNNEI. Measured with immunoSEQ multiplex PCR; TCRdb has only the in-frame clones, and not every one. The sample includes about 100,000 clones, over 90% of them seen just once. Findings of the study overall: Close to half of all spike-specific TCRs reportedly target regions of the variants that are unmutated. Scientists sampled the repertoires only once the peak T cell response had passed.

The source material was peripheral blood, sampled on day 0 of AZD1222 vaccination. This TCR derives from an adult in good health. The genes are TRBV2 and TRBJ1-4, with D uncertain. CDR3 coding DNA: TGTGCCAGCGGAGGCCCCCTGCGGGAAAAACTGTTTTTT. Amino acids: CASGGPLREKLFF. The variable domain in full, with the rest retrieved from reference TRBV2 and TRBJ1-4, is EPEVTQTPSHQVTQMGQEVILRCVPISNHLYFYWYRQILGQKVEFLVSFYNNEISEKSEIFDDQFSVERPDGSNFTLKIRSTKLEDSAMYFCASGGPLREKLFFGSGTQLSVL.